This T cell receptor beta chain was observed in a study of shared clonotypes between healthy human individuals. In regard to this clone: What it binds is unknown.

DNA at 200 ng, 25,000 to 35,000 T cell genomes, went into sorted-subset replicate PCRs. Sequencing used immunoSEQ multiplex PCR; TCRdb keeps in-frame clones, though not all of them. The table has a few hundred thousand clones, roughly 95% seen once. CD45RO-negative cells were positively selected for CCR7, leaving out terminally differentiated effector memory CD45RA+ cells. General study points: Larger richness was generally estimated for naive than memory subsets. Few donors restricted represented genetic and exposure-history diversity.

This receptor was identified in a woman in her twenties or thirties in good health. The sequenced sample consisted of naive CD8+ T cells sorted from blood.

CDR3 amino acids: CASSSGQGDLYSNQPQHF. The CDR3 nucleotides read TGTGCCAGCAGCTCTGGACAGGGGGATTTGTATAGCAATCAGCCCCAGCATTTT. The chain joins TRBV7-8 to TRBJ1-5; 10 positions match TRBD1. This CDR3 is 18 amino acids long. Looked up from germline, CDR1 is SGHVS and CDR2 is FQNEAQ. V lost 4 bases, J lost 0 bases, and 9 bases stayed unmatched.